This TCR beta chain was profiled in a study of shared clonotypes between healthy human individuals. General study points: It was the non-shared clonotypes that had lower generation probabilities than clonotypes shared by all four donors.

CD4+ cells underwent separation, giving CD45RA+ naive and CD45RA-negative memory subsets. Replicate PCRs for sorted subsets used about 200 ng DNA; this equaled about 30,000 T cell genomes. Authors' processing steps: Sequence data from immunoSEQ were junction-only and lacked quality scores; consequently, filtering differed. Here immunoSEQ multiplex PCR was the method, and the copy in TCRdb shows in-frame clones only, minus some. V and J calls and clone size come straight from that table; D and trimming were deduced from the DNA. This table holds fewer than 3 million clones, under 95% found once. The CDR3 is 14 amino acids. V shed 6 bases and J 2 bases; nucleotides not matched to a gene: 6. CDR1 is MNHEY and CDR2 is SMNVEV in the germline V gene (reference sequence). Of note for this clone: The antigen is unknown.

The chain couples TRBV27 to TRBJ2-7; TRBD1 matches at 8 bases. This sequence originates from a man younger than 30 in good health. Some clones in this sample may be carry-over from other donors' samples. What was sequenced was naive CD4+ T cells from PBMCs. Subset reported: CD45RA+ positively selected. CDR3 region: CASSFSRGPYEQYF. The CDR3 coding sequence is TGTGCCAGCAGCTTTAGCAGGGGGCCCTACGAGCAGTACTTC.